This TCR beta chain emerged from a study of control samples from healthy donors and cancer patients. Trimming took 0 bases from V and 5 from J, leaving 4 bases between them. The CDR3 sequence is 12 residues long. In germline, CDR1 is LGHNA, CDR2 YNFKEQ. Libraries were prepared by immunoSEQ multiplex PCR; TCRdb keeps only in-frame clonotypes and omits some of them. The top ten clones hold roughly 14% of a sample with 120,000 to 150,000 clones, around 94% of them seen once. The TCR was taken from a man aged 35 to 55 in good health. Input material: blood. The chain has TRBV4-2 and TRBJ2-5; D is ambiguous. DNA for the CDR3: TGTGCCAGCAGCCAAGATCTGGAGACCCAGTACTTC. Protein: CASSQDLETQYF.